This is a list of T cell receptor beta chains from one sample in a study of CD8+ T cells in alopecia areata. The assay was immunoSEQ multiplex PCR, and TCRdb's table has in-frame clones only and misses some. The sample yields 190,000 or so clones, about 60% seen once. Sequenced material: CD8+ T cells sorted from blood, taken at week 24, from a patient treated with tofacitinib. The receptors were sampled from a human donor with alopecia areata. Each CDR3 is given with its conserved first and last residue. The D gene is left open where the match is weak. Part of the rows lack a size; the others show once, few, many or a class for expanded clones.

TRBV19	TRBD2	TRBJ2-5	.	TGTGCCAGTAGTCTTGGACTAGTGGGGGAGACCCAGTACTTC	CASSLGLVGETQYF
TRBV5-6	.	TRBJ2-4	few	TGTGCCAGCAGCTTGGCCACCAGAACCAGCCGAATGAACTTC	CASSLATRTSRMNF
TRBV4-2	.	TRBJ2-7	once	TGTGCCAGCAGCCCCGATCCCGCCTACGAGCAGTACTTC	CASSPDPAYEQYF
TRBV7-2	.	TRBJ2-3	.	TGTGCCAGCAGCCTGGTCGGATGGCGGGGAAGCACAGATACGCAGTATTTT	CASSLVGWRGSTDTQYF
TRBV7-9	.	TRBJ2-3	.	TGTGCCAGCACTTCGGGCTTTTCTAGCACAGATACGCAGTATTTT	CASTSGFSSTDTQYF
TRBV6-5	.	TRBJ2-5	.	TGTGCCAGCAGTTACTCGTTGGAGAGCTCTCAAGAGACCCAGTACTTC	CASSYSLESSQETQYF
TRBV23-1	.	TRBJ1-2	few	TGCGCCAGCAGTCAATCTAATAGTACGCCTTTCGAGCACTATGGCTACACCTTC	CASSQSNSTPFEHYGYTF
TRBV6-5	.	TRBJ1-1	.	TGTGCCAGCAGTTACTCAGGGTGGAACACTGAAGCTTTCTTT	CASSYSGWNTEAFF
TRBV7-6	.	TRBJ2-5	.	TGTGCCAGCAGCTTGAGGATTTTGCCACAAGAGACCCAGTACTTC	CASSLRILPQETQYF
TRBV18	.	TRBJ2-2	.	TGTGCCAGCTCGGACTCCAGTGGGGAGCTGTTTTTT	CASSDSSGELFF
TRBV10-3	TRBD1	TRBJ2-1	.	TGTGCCTCCGAAGGGGGCCTGGCGTCAAATGAGCAGTTCTTC	CASEGGLASNEQFF
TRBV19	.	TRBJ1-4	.	TGTGCCAGTACTCCCAGTCAGCCCAAGGGAGAAAAACTGTTTTTT	CASTPSQPKGEKLFF
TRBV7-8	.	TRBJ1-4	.	TGTGCCAGCAGCCAACACGATTCGGATGAAAAACTGTTTTTT	CASSQHDSDEKLFF
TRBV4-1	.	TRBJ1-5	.	TGCGCCAGCAGCCAAGAGGCGCAGGGTGATCAGCCCCAGCATTTT	CASSQEAQGDQPQHF
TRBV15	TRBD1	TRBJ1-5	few	TGTGCCACCAACCCGGACAGGGCTTATAGCAATCAGCCCCAGCATTTT	CATNPDRAYSNQPQHF
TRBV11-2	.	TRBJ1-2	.	TGTGCCAGCAGCTTAGGGTTTGAGGGGGGCTATGGCTACACCTTC	CASSLGFEGGYGYTF
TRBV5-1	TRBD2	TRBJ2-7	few	TGCGCCAGCAGCTTGGGGTACACTAGCGGCGAGCAGTACTTC	CASSLGYTSGEQYF
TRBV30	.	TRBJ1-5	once	TGTGCCTGGAGCTGGACGGATAGCAATCAGCCCCAGCATTTT	CAWSWTDSNQPQHF